The next 20 T cell receptor beta chains were all read from a single sample in a study of radiation and T cells in renal cell carcinoma. Time point meaning: blood 2 weeks post-SBRT. Treatment reported: 15 Gy SBRT to primary tumor, nephrectomy 4 weeks later. Data came from immunoSEQ multiplex PCR; TCRdb stores just in-frame clones and leaves some out. The table lists around 75,000 clones, 82% of them singletons. The source material was blood, sampled from a patient whose treatment included radiotherapy and nephrectomy. Receptor source: a man aged 55-75 years with renal cell carcinoma.

V and J are TRBV10-2 and TRBJ2-1, with D maybe TRBD2 (6 bases). The CDR3 contains 14 residues. Trimming stripped 6 bases from V and 7 bases from J, with 16 bases between. Per germline, CDR1 WSHSY and CDR2 SAAADI. The CDR3 bases are TGCGCCAGCAGCCCCCTTAGCGGAATTAATGAGCAGTTCTTC. This codes for CASSPLSGINEQFF.

The chain has TRBV2 and TRBJ2-1; 8 nucleotides align to TRBD2. The J segment lost 5 bases and the V segment lost 6 bases, leaving 9 bases of the junction unmatched. Germline CDR1 reads SNHLY; CDR2 reads FYNNEI. This CDR3 spans 15 amino acids. The CDR3 loop reads CASRRTSGGDNEQFF. The CDR3 DNA is TGTGCCAGCAGGCGAACTAGCGGAGGGGACAATGAGCAGTTCTTC.

The chain joins TRBV29-1 to TRBJ2-1; D is possibly TRBD2 (6 bases). The germline V gene has CDR1 SQVTM and CDR2 ANQGSEA. CDR3 size: 15 residues. Trimming shortened V by 4 bases and J by 4 bases, and 17 bases separated the two germline ends. For the CDR3, the DNA is TGCAGCGTTGCGACAGACGCGGGAAGGTACAATGAGCAGTTCTTC. This encodes CSVATDAGRYNEQFF.

This chain connects TRBV30 to TRBJ2-3; a possible D gene is TRBD2 (5 bases). This CDR3 has 13 residues. CDR1 and CDR2 (germline): GTSNPN, SVGIG (reference sequence). Trimming left V 4 bases short and J 2 bases short, with 10 bases between. The CDR3, as DNA: TGTGCCTGGACCAAGCGGCCCACAGATACGCAGTATTTT. It specifies CAWTKRPTDTQYF.

This chain joins TRBV15 and TRBJ1-1; 8 bases line up with TRBD1. CDR1 LNHNV and CDR2 YYDKDF come from the germline V gene (reference sequence). This CDR3 region has 13 residues. V lost 3 bases and J lost 8; bases outside the gene matches: 5. The CDR3 region is CATSSRGPGEAFF. For the CDR3, the DNA is TGTGCCACCAGCAGCAGGGGGCCGGGGGAAGCTTTCTTT.

This chain links TRBV18 with TRBJ2-5; possible D gene TRBD1, 5 bases. The CDR3 totals 15 residues. The V gene's germline CDR1 is KGHSH and CDR2 LQKENI. Trimming left V 3 bases short and J 4 bases short, with 15 bases between. The CDR3 nucleotides read TGTGCCAGCTCACCCAGGGCGGTCGGCCGAGAGACCCAGTACTTC. This sequence encodes CASSPRAVGRETQYF.

This clone turned up a few times. The chain recombines TRBV7-2 with TRBJ2-7, with 8 positions matching TRBD2. V gave up 1 base and J gave up 5 bases; unmatched junction bases: 10. Germline CDR1 is SGHTA and CDR2 is FQGNSA. The length of the CDR3 is 16 residues. The CDR3 nucleotides are TGTGCCAGCAGCTTAGTCTCCCTAGCGGGTCCCCACGAGCAGTACTTC. Amino acid sequence: CASSLVSLAGPHEQYF.

The chain uses TRBV10-2 and TRBJ2-7, with D possibly TRBD1 on 6 matching bases. CDR1 and CDR2 from the germline V gene are WSHSY and SAAADI. The CDR3 runs to 15 residues. V shed 2 bases and J shed 2 bases, with 13 bases lying between them. CDR3 bases: TGCGCCAGCAGTGAGCCGGGACACGGACCCTACGAGCAGTACTTC. Encoded protein: CASSEPGHGPYEQYF.

The V call is TRBV30, the J call TRBJ2-1; D uncertain. This CDR3 contains 11 residues. V lost 5 bases, J lost 7 bases, and 9 bases lay in between. Germline CDR1 and CDR2: GTSNPN and SVGIG (reference sequence). CDR3 sequence (DNA): TGTGCCTGGTCGGCAGTGAATGAGCAGTTCTTC. This codes for CAWSAVNEQFF. The variable domain in full, completed from reference TRBV30 and TRBJ2-1, reads SQTIHQWPATLVQPVGSPLSLECTVEGTSNPNLYWYRQAAGRGLQLLFYSVGIGQISSEVPQNLSASRPQDRQFILSSKKLLLSDSGFYLCAWSAVNEQFFGPGTRLTVL.

J is TRBJ2-5 and V is TRBV19; maybe TRBD1 (6 bases). The CDR3 runs to 15 residues. In germline, CDR1 is LNHDA, CDR2 SQIVND (reference sequence). Trimming removed 7 bases from V and 5 bases from J, with 20 bases in between. CDR3 sequence: CASTPRGSLLETQYF. CDR3 sequence (DNA): TGTGCCAGTACCCCGAGGGGGAGTCTGCTGGAGACCCAGTACTTC.

DNA of the CDR3: TGTGCCAGCAGCTCTAGCGGGAGGGCCTACAATGAGCAGTTCTTC. Translated, it gives CASSSSGRAYNEQFF. The genes are TRBV6-5 and TRBJ2-1; 12 bases fit TRBD2. The germline gives CDR1 MNHEY, CDR2 SVGAGI. V trimming: 6 bases; J trimming: 2 bases; junction bases outside the gene matches: 2. This CDR3 is 15 amino acids long.

This clone has only a few counts. The chain employs TRBV2 and TRBJ2-3, with D hard to call. V lost 4 bases and J lost 2, with 10 bases in between. Germline V gives CDR1 SNHLY, CDR2 FYNNEI. CDR3 length: 14 residues. CDR3 in amino acids: CASSGLATTDTQYF. CDR3 coding DNA: TGTGCCAGCAGTGGTCTGGCTACCACAGATACGCAGTATTTT.

Of note for this clone: The junction differs from germline at one of its ends, possibly a read error. CDR3: CASSQEGTSGSRADTRYF. In DNA, the CDR3 is TGTGCCAGCAGCCAAGAAGGGACTAGCGGGAGTAGGGCAGATACGCGGTATTTT. The V call is TRBV4-2, the J call TRBJ2-3; 14 bases line up with TRBD2. The CDR3 runs 18 residues. Germline CDR1 and CDR2: LGHNA and YNFKEQ.

This clone was observed once. The genes are TRBV30 and TRBJ2-1; the match to TRBD2 covers 13 bases. This CDR3 is built from 16 residues. After removal of 1 base from V and 7 bases from J, the junction contained 7 bases not matched to a gene. Germline assignment: CDR1 GTSNPN and CDR2 SVGIG (reference sequence). Here the CDR3 DNA reads TGTGCCTGGAGTGGCCGGGGACTAGCGGGATGGAATGAGCAGTTCTTC. It codes for CAWSGRGLAGWNEQFF. Full variable domain (rest looked up from reference TRBV30 and TRBJ2-1): SQTIHQWPATLVQPVGSPLSLECTVEGTSNPNLYWYRQAAGRGLQLLFYSVGIGQISSEVPQNLSASRPQDRQFILSSKKLLLSDSGFYLCAWSGRGLAGWNEQFFGPGTRLTVL.

This chain connects TRBV2 to TRBJ1-1, with D perhaps matching TRBD1 (5 bases). This CDR3 has 15 amino acids. Trimming removed 4 bases at V and 1 base at J, with 13 bases between. CDR1 is SNHLY, CDR2 FYNNEI, per germline. Written as DNA, the CDR3 is TGTGCCAGCAGTGGAGAGGGGCTACCGAACACTGAAGCTTTCTTT. It is translated as CASSGEGLPNTEAFF. The full variable domain, completed using reference TRBV2 and TRBJ1-1, is EPEVTQTPSHQVTQMGQEVILRCVPISNHLYFYWYRQILGQKVEFLVSFYNNEISEKSEIFDDQFSVERPDGSNFTLKIRSTKLEDSAMYFCASSGEGLPNTEAFFGQGTRLTVV.

CDR3 bases: TGTGCCAGTAGGCCGGGGACAGATCCCCAGCCCCAGCATTTT. It yields the protein CASRPGTDPQPQHF. The rearrangement uses TRBV19 and TRBJ1-5; TRBD1 aligns across 7 bases. The germline CDR1 and CDR2 sequences are LNHDA and SQIVND (reference sequence). The CDR3 runs to 14 residues. The V gene end was trimmed by 6 bases and the J gene end by 7 bases; junction bases not matched to a gene: 9.

This chain joins TRBV27 and TRBJ2-1; D call uncertain. Germline CDR1 reads MNHEY; CDR2 reads SMNVEV (reference sequence). Trimming removed 8 bases at V and 5 bases at J, with 13 bases between. The CDR3 has 13 residues. This chain's CDR3 is CASWTPLNNEQFF. CDR3 in DNA: TGTGCCAGCTGGACGCCTTTGAACAATGAGCAGTTCTTC.

J is TRBJ1-2 and V is TRBV6-1; a weak D match, TRBD1 (5 bases). Germline lookup yields CDR1 MNHNS and CDR2 SASEGT. The CDR3 loop spans 13 amino acids. The germline V and J ends were trimmed by 7 bases and 2 bases, with 11 bases remaining between them. Here the CDR3 DNA reads TGTGCCAGCAATAGGGGAATGAACTATGGCTACACCTTC. The encoded protein is CASNRGMNYGYTF.

V gene TRBV19 combines with J gene TRBJ2-4; 12 bases agree with TRBD2. The germline V gene encodes CDR1 LNHDA and CDR2 SQIVND (reference sequence). The CDR3 length is 15 residues. V dropped 4 bases and J dropped 9; count of bases not matched to a gene: 7. Here the CDR3 reads CASSTRTSGTIIQYF. For the CDR3, the DNA is TGTGCCAGTAGTACCCGGACTAGCGGGACCATCATTCAGTACTTC.

V and J are TRBV5-1 and TRBJ1-4, with D perhaps matching TRBD1 (5 bases). Germline loops: CDR1 SGHRS, CDR2 YFSETQ. The CDR3 runs to 15 residues. V was shortened by 0 bases and J by 6 bases, with 12 bases between the two germline ends. The DNA of the CDR3 is TGCGCCAGCAGCTTGGATTCAGGGTCCGATGAAAAACTGTTTTTT. Its protein is CASSLDSGSDEKLFF.